The 27 T cell receptor beta chains below were found in one sample sequenced in a study of T cell responses to AZD1222 COVID-19 vaccine. The assay was immunoSEQ multiplex PCR, and TCRdb's table has in-frame clones only and misses some. The sample carries approximately 130,000 clones, about 94% recorded once. This material consisted of peripheral blood, taken on day 0 of AZD1222 vaccination. These receptors were obtained from an adult in good health.

V is TRBV11-2 and J is TRBJ1-2; 7 bases match TRBD1. The germline CDR1 and CDR2 sequences are SGHAT and FQNNGV. The CDR3 contains 15 residues. With V trimmed by 5 bases and J by 3 bases, 9 bases remained unmatched. CDR3 sequence reads: CASSPNRGQHYGYTF. The CDR3 region has the DNA TGTGCCAGCAGCCCTAACCGGGGACAGCACTATGGCTACACCTTC.

V and J are TRBV18 and TRBJ2-5; unclear D gene. The CDR3 extends over 13 amino acids. Germline assignment: CDR1 KGHSH and CDR2 LQKENI. The germline V and J ends were trimmed by 6 bases and 2 bases, with 10 bases remaining between them. The CDR3 is CASSPKSQETQYF. CDR3 DNA sequence: TGTGCCAGCTCTCCAAAGTCGCAAGAGACCCAGTACTTC.

The chain combines TRBV10-3 with TRBJ1-3, with TRBD1 matching over 7 bases. The length of the CDR3 is 15 residues. The trim removed 4 bases at V and 0 bases at J, leaving 3 bases unmatched. CDR1 is ENHRY, CDR2 SYGVKD, per germline. CDR3 DNA: TGTGCCATCAGTGGGCGACAGGGCTCTGGAAACACCATATATTTT. The encoded protein is CAISGRQGSGNTIYF.

This chain joins TRBV18 and TRBJ1-1; a weak D match, TRBD1 (6 bases). V lost 5 bases, J lost 0 bases, and 13 bases lay in between. This CDR3 has 15 residues. Germline loops: CDR1 KGHSH, CDR2 LQKENI. In DNA, the CDR3 is TGTGCCAGCTCAACAACAGGGAACATGAACACTGAAGCTTTCTTT. It is translated as CASSTTGNMNTEAFF.

V gene TRBV2 combines with J gene TRBJ1-5; no clear D gene. The CDR3 is 13 amino acids. Germline values: CDR1 SNHLY, CDR2 FYNNEI. V shed 2 bases and J shed 5 bases, with 7 bases lying between them. The CDR3 bases are TGTGCCAGCAGTGAACAGTCAGATCAGCCCCAGCATTTT. Translating gives CASSEQSDQPQHF.

In its sample, this clone was seen a few times. J is TRBJ1-2 and V is TRBV5-4, with no clear D. The ends were cut back, 3 bases at V and 8 bases at J, with 8 bases in the middle. Germline V gene lookup returns CDR1 SGHNT and CDR2 YYREEE (reference sequence). This CDR3 contains 11 residues. The CDR3 DNA sequence: TGTGCCAGCAGCTCTGAGATCGGCTACACCTTC. The encoded protein is CASSSEIGYTF.

This chain links TRBV13 with TRBJ2-1; 7 nucleotides align to TRBD1. Trimming cost V 5 bases and J 8 bases; bases outside gene matches: 9. The germline gives CDR1 PRHDT, CDR2 FYEKMQ (reference sequence). The CDR3 sequence is 14 residues long. CDR3 protein: CASSPNRGQYEQFF. In nucleotides, the CDR3 is TGTGCCAGCAGCCCCAACAGGGGTCAGTATGAGCAGTTCTTC.

The V gene is TRBV2, the J gene TRBJ1-2, with a possible D match to TRBD1 (5 bases). In germline, CDR1 is SNHLY, CDR2 FYNNEI. The ends were cut back, 4 bases at V and 1 base at J, with 7 bases in the middle. This CDR3 has 13 residues. In DNA form, the CDR3 reads TGTGCCAGCAGTGGGGGGAATAACTATGGCTACACCTTC. It is translated as CASSGGNNYGYTF. Variable domain in full (rest from reference TRBV2 and TRBJ1-2): EPEVTQTPSHQVTQMGQEVILRCVPISNHLYFYWYRQILGQKVEFLVSFYNNEISEKSEIFDDQFSVERPDGSNFTLKIRSTKLEDSAMYFCASSGGNNYGYTFGSGTRLTVV.

The chain couples TRBV7-9 to TRBJ1-1; perhaps TRBD1 as D (5 bases). CDR1 is SEHNR, CDR2 FQNEAQ, per germline (reference sequence). The CDR3 consists of 16 residues. Trimming left V 4 bases short and J 0 bases short, with 15 bases between. The CDR3 loop reads CASSSRLGGMNTEAFF. CDR3 coding DNA: TGTGCCAGCAGCTCTCGTCTGGGGGGAATGAACACTGAAGCTTTCTTT.

This chain joins TRBV7-9 and TRBJ2-7; D not certain. The germline CDR1 and CDR2 sequences are SEHNR and FQNEAQ (reference sequence). V was shortened by 2 bases and J by 4 bases, with 12 bases between the two germline ends. There are 14 residues in the CDR3. As DNA, the CDR3 is TGTGCCAGCAGCTTATCGGTCGGAGTTTACGAGCAGTACTTC. Its translation: CASSLSVGVYEQYF.

This chain connects TRBV6-2 or TRBV6-3 to TRBJ1-2; 8 bases map to TRBD1. The CDR3 loop spans 15 amino acids. J gave up 4 bases and V 0 bases, and 4 bases lay outside the gene matches. Germline CDR1 and CDR2: MNHEY and SVGEGT. The CDR3 DNA follows: TGTGCCAGCAGTTACTCGTCCGGGACAGGCTATGGCTACACCTTC. It is translated as CASSYSSGTGYGYTF.

The chain has TRBV19 and TRBJ1-4; 8 bases align to TRBD1. V was clipped by 5 bases and J by 8 bases; unmatched bases: 10. Per the germline V gene, CDR1 is LNHDA and CDR2 is SQIVND (reference sequence). This CDR3 has 15 amino acids. The CDR3 region is CASSPPDRGREKLFF. The CDR3 nucleotides are TGTGCCAGTAGTCCCCCTGACAGGGGCAGGGAAAAACTGTTTTTT.

The chain couples TRBV14 to TRBJ2-2; D not certain. The V and J ends lost 0 bases and 4 bases respectively, with 9 bases between them. Germline lookup yields CDR1 SGHDN and CDR2 FVKESK. The CDR3 spans 15 residues. The CDR3 region has the DNA TGTGCCAGCAGCCAAGATCTTGCCGGCACCGGGGAGCTGTTTTTT. Amino acids: CASSQDLAGTGELFF.

The V and J genes are TRBV28 and TRBJ1-6; D is unclear. The CDR3 covers 12 residues. CDR1 MDHEN and CDR2 SYDVKM come from the germline V gene. Trimming pared 8 bases from V and 8 bases from J, leaving 10 bases between. This CDR3 reads CASHYLDSPLHF. The DNA of the CDR3 is TGTGCCAGCCATTACCTCGATTCACCCCTCCACTTT.

This clone has just one count. The V gene is TRBV19, the J gene TRBJ2-4; 9 bases map to TRBD1. The CDR3 length is 15 residues. The ends lost 7 bases at V and 9 bases at J; junction bases unmatched: 13. The germline V gene has CDR1 LNHDA and CDR2 SQIVND (reference sequence). The CDR3 spells CASTAAGTGKGIQYF. CDR3 in DNA: TGTGCCAGTACCGCGGCCGGGACAGGGAAAGGCATTCAGTACTTC.

The chain couples TRBV29-1 to TRBJ2-2, with 7 positions matching TRBD1. CDR1 SQVTM and CDR2 ANQGSEA come from the germline V gene. The CDR3 is 17 amino acids. V gave up 6 bases and J gave up 1 base; unmatched junction bases: 14. In DNA form, the CDR3 reads TGCAGCGTGGAACGACTCCCGGGACAGCTGAACACCGGGGAGCTGTTTTTT. Its protein product is CSVERLPGQLNTGELFF.

The genes are TRBV28 and TRBJ2-3; TRBD1 might be the D (5 bases). Germline CDR1 and CDR2: MDHEN and SYDVKM. V was clipped by 0 bases and J by 3 bases, with 10 bases between them. This CDR3 spans 15 amino acids. Here the CDR3 DNA reads TGTGCCAGCAGTTTATGGTCAGGGTTTACAGATACGCAGTATTTT. It specifies CASSLWSGFTDTQYF.

Here the CDR3 DNA reads TGTGCCAGCAGCCCACAGGGGACCGGAGAGACCCAGTACTTC. This sequence encodes CASSPQGTGETQYF. The V and J genes are TRBV7-9 and TRBJ2-5, with TRBD1 identical over 7 bases. Germline loops: CDR1 SEHNR, CDR2 FQNEAQ (reference sequence). The CDR3 is 14 residues long. The V and J ends lost 5 bases and 4 bases, in that order; junction bases with no gene match: 7. The full variable domain, rest sourced from reference TRBV7-9 and TRBJ2-5, is DTGVSQNPRHKITKRGQNVTFRCDPISEHNRLYWYRQTLGQGPEFLTYFQNEAQLEKSRLLSDRFSAERPKGSFSTLEIQRTEQGDSAMYLCASSPQGTGETQYFGPGTRLLVL.

This clone has a single count. The chain joins TRBV7-2 to TRBJ1-2, with no clear D. The CDR3 is 15 amino acids. Between the trimmed V and J ends, which lost 3 bases and 6 bases, there was a span of 17 bases. The V gene's germline CDR1 is SGHTA and CDR2 FQGNSA. The CDR3 region is CASSFTGSALDGYTF. For the CDR3, the DNA is TGTGCCAGCAGCTTTACCGGGTCGGCTTTGGATGGCTACACCTTC.

This clone was observed a handful of times. CDR3 amino acids: CASSLGRAYNQPQHF. CDR3 nucleotide sequence: TGTGCCAGCAGCTTAGGAAGGGCCTACAATCAGCCCCAGCATTTT. The chain carries TRBV7-2 and TRBJ1-5; no reliable D call. Looked up from germline, CDR1 is SGHTA and CDR2 is FQGNSA. There are 15 residues in the CDR3. Trimming took off 1 base at V and 3 bases at J, with 10 bases between the two ends.

The rearrangement joins TRBV7-6 to TRBJ1-2; no definite D call. This CDR3 has 15 amino acids. Germline values: CDR1 SGHVS, CDR2 FNYEAQ. Trimming pared 5 bases from V and 5 bases from J, leaving 18 bases between. Here the CDR3 DNA reads TGTGCCAGCAGCAAGCATACGGAAGGGCCGTATGGCTACACCTTC. It translates to CASSKHTEGPYGYTF.

V and J are TRBV5-6 and TRBJ1-2, with unresolved D. CDR1 is SGHDT, CDR2 YYEEEE, per germline. The CDR3 consists of 13 residues. V was cut by 0 bases and J by 4 bases, with 7 bases left in between. CDR3 loop: CASSLDPRYGYTF. CDR3 sequence (DNA): TGTGCCAGCAGCTTGGACCCCCGCTATGGCTACACCTTC.

The chain employs TRBV14 and TRBJ2-3; D is uncertain. This CDR3 spans 13 amino acids. V gave up 4 bases and J gave up 6 bases, with 11 bases separating them. Germline assignment: CDR1 SGHDN and CDR2 FVKESK. CDR3 sequence: CASSPTQGDTQYF. CDR3 sequence (DNA): TGTGCCAGCAGCCCCACACAAGGGGATACGCAGTATTTT.

This chain uses TRBV19 with TRBJ1-5; 8 bases are a match to TRBD1. The ends lost 7 bases at V and 9 bases at J; junction bases unmatched: 8. The germline gives CDR1 LNHDA, CDR2 SQIVND (reference sequence). The CDR3 consists of 13 residues. CDR3 residues: CASIPGGGGPQHF. The CDR3 DNA follows: TGTGCCAGTATTCCAGGGGGCGGAGGGCCCCAGCATTTT.

The V call is TRBV2, the J call TRBJ2-6; no reliable D call. There are 20 residues in the CDR3. V gave up 1 base and J gave up 0 bases, with 19 bases separating them. CDR1 and CDR2 from the germline V gene are SNHLY and FYNNEI. CDR3 coding DNA: TGTGCCAGCAGTGAAGGAGACTTGGTATTACAGCGCTCTGGGGCCAACGTCCTGACTTTC. Protein: CASSEGDLVLQRSGANVLTF.

V is TRBV10-3 and J is TRBJ1-6; no reliable D call. V was trimmed by 2 bases and J by 10 bases, leaving 3 bases between them. CDR1 ENHRY and CDR2 SYGVKD come from the germline V gene. The CDR3 extends over 11 amino acids. As DNA, the CDR3 is TGTGCCATCAGTGAGGGGTCACCCCTCCACTTT. As protein: CAISEGSPLHF.

V gene TRBV5-1 combines with J gene TRBJ1-1, with no clear D. This CDR3 contains 13 residues. The V end was cut by 4 bases, the J end by 11 bases, with 18 bases between. Germline V lookup: CDR1 SGHRS, CDR2 YFSETQ. The CDR3 DNA follows: TGCGCCAGCAGCCCTACACAGTACCCCGAGGCTTTCTTT. Amino acid sequence: CASSPTQYPEAFF.